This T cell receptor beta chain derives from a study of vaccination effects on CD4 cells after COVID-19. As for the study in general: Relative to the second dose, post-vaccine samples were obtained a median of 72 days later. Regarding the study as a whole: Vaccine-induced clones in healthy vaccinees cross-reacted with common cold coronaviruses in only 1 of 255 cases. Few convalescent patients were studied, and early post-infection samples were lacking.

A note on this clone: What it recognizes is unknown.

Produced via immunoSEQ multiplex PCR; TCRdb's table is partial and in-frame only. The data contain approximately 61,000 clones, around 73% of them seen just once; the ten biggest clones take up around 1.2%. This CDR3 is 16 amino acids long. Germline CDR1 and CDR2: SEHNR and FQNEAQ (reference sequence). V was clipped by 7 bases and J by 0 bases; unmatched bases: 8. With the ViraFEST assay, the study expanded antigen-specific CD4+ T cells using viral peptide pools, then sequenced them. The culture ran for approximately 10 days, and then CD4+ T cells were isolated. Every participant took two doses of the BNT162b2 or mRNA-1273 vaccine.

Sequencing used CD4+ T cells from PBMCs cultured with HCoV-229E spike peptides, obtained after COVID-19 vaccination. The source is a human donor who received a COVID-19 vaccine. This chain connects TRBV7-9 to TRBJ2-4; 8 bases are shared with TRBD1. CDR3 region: CASTPRTGQAKNIQYF. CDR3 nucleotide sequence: TGTGCCAGCACCCCAAGGACAGGGCAAGCCAAAAACATTCAGTACTTC. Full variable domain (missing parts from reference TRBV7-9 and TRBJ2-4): DTGVSQNPRHKITKRGQNVTFRCDPISEHNRLYWYRQTLGQGPEFLTYFQNEAQLEKSRLLSDRFSAERPKGSFSTLEIQRTEQGDSAMYLCASTPRTGQAKNIQYFGAGTRLSVL.